The sample holds many counts of the clone carrying this T cell receptor beta chain. The data originate from a study of T cells in Graves' hyperthyroidism and ophthalmopathy. TCR beta CDR3 region amplification was performed from RNA transcripts. TCR CDR3 underwent first-round RT-PCR with the HTBI primer set. Each CDR3 protein gets one entry after TCRdb re-called the multiplex PCR reads with MiXCR. This table holds about 460,000 distinct CDR3 sequences, approximately 23% found once. The ends were cut back, 3 bases at V and 0 bases at J, with 13 bases in the middle. Looked up from germline, CDR1 is SGHAT and CDR2 is FQNNGV. CDR3 length: 16 residues.

The chain joins TRBV11-2 to TRBJ2-3; no reliable D call. The sequence was collected from an older woman with Graves' ophthalmopathy. The source material was blood. CDR3 nucleotide sequence: TGTGCCAGCAGCTTGGTTCTGAAAATTAGCACAGATACGCAGTATTTT. Its translation is CASSLVLKISTDTQYF.